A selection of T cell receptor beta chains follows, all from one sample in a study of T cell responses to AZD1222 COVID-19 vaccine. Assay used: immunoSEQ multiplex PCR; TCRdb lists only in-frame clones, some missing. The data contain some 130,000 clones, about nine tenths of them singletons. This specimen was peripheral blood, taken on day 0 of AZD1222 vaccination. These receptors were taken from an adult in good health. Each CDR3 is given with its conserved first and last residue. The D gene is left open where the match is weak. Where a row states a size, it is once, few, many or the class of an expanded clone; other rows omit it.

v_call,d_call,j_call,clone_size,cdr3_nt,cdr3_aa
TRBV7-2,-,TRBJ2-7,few,TGTGCCAGCAGCTTAGGCCCCCTGGACGAGCAGTACTTC,CASSLGPLDEQYF
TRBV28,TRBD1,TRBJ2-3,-,TGTGCCAGCAGTCCACGCCCGACAGGGGTGCGCACAGATACGCAGTATTTT,CASSPRPTGVRTDTQYF
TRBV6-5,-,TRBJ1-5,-,TGTGCCAGCGGAGAGGGAGGGCAGCCCCAGCATTTT,CASGEGGQPQHF
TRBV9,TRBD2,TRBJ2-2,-,TGTGCCAGCAGCGTAAGGGGAGGGGACTTCGGGGAGCTGTTTTTT,CASSVRGGDFGELFF
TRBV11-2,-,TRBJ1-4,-,TGTGCCAGCAGCTTATATTTGGGGGAAAAACTGTTTTTT,CASSLYLGEKLFF
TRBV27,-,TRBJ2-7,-,TGTGCCAGCAGTTTAGGGTCGGACATCGAGCAGTACTTC,CASSLGSDIEQYF
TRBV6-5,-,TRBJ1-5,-,TGTGCCAGCAGTTACGGGCTTTATAGCAATCAGCCCCAGCATTTT,CASSYGLYSNQPQHF
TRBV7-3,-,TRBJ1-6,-,TGTGCCAGCAGCTTATTATCGGGGGACAATTCACCCCTCCACTTT,CASSLLSGDNSPLHF
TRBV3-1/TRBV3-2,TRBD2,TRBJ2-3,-,TGTGCCAGCAGCCAAGCCCCCCCAGCGGGGGGGGGCACAGATACGCAGTATTTT,CASSQAPPAGGGTDTQYF
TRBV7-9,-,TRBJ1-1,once,TGTGCCAGCACCCTGAAGGGGGGAGCTTTCTTT,CASTLKGGAFF
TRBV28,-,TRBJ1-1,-,TGTGCCAGCAGCCAAGGACCTTTTGAAGCTTTCTTT,CASSQGPFEAFF
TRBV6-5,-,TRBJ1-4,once,TGTGCCAGCAGTTACTCGTGGACCCAGGGTGAAAAACTGTTTTTT,CASSYSWTQGEKLFF
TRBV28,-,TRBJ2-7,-,TGTGCCAGCAGTTCCCCTCGGGGGAGAGAGCAGTACTTC,CASSSPRGREQYF
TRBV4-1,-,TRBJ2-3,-,TGCGCCAGCAGCCAAGATCGACGGGTTGGGCTGTATTTT,CASSQDRRVGLYF
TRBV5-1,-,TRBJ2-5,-,TGCGCCAGCAGCCCCGACTCGCAAGAGACCCAGTACTTC,CASSPDSQETQYF
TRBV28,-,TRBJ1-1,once,TGTGCCAGCTACAGGTCGGAAACTGAAGCTTTCTTT,CASYRSETEAFF
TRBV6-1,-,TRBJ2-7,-,TGTGCCAGCAGTGAAGTAGCGGTGGTAGACTCCTACGAGCAGTACTTC,CASSEVAVVDSYEQYF
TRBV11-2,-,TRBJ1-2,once,TGTGCCAGCAGCCCCTTCCTTGGGGACACCCATTCACGTAACTATGGCTACACCTTC,CASSPFLGDTHSRNYGYTF
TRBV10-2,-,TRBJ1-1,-,TGCGCCAGCACTTTTATTGATAGCACTGAAGCTTTCTTT,CASTFIDSTEAFF
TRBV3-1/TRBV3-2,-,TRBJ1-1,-,TGTGCCAGCACCAAGGGTGTGGTGAACACTGAAGCTTTCTTT,CASTKGVVNTEAFF
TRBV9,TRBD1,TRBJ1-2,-,TGTGCCAGCAGCACCGGGCAGGGGGACTATGGCTACACCTTC,CASSTGQGDYGYTF
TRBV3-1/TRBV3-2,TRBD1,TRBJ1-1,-,TGTGCCAGCAGCCATGTCACAGGGGTCCCTGAAGCTTTCTTT,CASSHVTGVPEAFF
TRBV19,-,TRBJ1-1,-,TGTGCCAGTAGTATCGACAGATCGACTGAAGCTTTCTTT,CASSIDRSTEAFF
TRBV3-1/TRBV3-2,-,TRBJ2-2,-,TGTGCCAGCAGCCCCCGGGTTTTGAACACCGGGGAGCTGTTTTTT,CASSPRVLNTGELFF
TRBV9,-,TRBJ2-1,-,TGTGCCAGCAGCGTACTGCCCAGCTCCTACAATGAGCAGTTCTTC,CASSVLPSSYNEQFF
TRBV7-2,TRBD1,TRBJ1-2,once,TGTGCCAGCAGCTTGATGGGACAGGGGACTGGCTACACCTTC,CASSLMGQGTGYTF
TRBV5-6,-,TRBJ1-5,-,TGTGCCAGCAGCTTGCGCAGAACCAATCAGCCCCAGCATTTT,CASSLRRTNQPQHF
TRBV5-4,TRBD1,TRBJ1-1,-,TGTGCCAGCAGCTTCGAGACAGGGAGGGACACTGAAGCTTTCTTT,CASSFETGRDTEAFF
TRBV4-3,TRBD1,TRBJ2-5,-,TGCGCCAGCAGCCGAACTCGGGACAGGGTAGAGACCCAGTACTTC,CASSRTRDRVETQYF
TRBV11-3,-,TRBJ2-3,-,TGTGCCAGCAGCTTAGACCAGCCGAGCACAGATACGCAGTATTTT,CASSLDQPSTDTQYF
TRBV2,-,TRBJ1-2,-,TGTGCCAGCACTAGAAGGCCGTATGGGGCCTCCGCGGTCCCTAACTATGGCTACACCTTC,CASTRRPYGASAVPNYGYTF
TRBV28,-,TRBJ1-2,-,TGTGCCAGCAGTTTTCGGGGGCAAGGCTACACCTTC,CASSFRGQGYTF
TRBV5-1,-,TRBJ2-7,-,TGCGCCAGCAGCTTGGGCGCAGGTGCCTCCTACGAGCAGTACTTC,CASSLGAGASYEQYF
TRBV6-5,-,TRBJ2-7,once,TGTGCCAGCAGTTACGAGAGGGATCTCTACGAGCAGTACTTC,CASSYERDLYEQYF
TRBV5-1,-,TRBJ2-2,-,TGCGCCAGCAGCTTGGAAGGACAACACACCGGGGAGCTGTTTTTT,CASSLEGQHTGELFF
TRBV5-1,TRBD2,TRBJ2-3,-,TGCGCCAGCAGCTTACGAGAGGGAGGGACCACAGATACGCAGTATTTT,CASSLREGGTTDTQYF
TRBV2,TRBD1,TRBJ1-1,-,TGTGCCACAACCCGACAGGGGGCGAGGGCGGATGAAGCTTTCTTT,CATTRQGARADEAFF
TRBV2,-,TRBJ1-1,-,TGTGCCAGCAGTGAACGAGGAGGAGCTTTCTTT,CASSERGGAFF
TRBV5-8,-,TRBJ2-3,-,TGTGCCAGCAGCTTCTTTATCGGCGGAGGCACAGATACGCAGTATTTT,CASSFFIGGGTDTQYF
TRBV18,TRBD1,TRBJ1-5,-,TGTGCCAGCTCACCAAATACAGGGGGCTATCAGCCCCAGCATTTT,CASSPNTGGYQPQHF
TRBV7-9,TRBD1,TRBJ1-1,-,TGTGCCAGCAGCTCGGACAGGGGCGTTATTTCGACTGAAGCTTTCTTT,CASSSDRGVISTEAFF
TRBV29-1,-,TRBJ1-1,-,TGCAGCGTTGCGCGCCCAGCCGAGGTCATGTACACTGAAGCTTTCTTT,CSVARPAEVMYTEAFF
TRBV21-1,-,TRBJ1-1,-,TGTGCCAGCAGCAAAAAGGGGCTAACCAGGAAGAGGACAGATTTGAACACTGAAGCTTTCTTT,CASSKKGLTRKRTDLNTEAFF
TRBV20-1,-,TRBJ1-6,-,TGCAGTGCTAGTGTGGGCTCCTATAATTCACCCCTCCACTTT,CSASVGSYNSPLHF
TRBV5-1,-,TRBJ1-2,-,TGCGCCAGCAGCTTGGGTCCGACAGGTGGCTACACCTTC,CASSLGPTGGYTF
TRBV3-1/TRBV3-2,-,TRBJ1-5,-,TGTGCCAGCAGCCAAGTCTCGGGAAATCAGCCCCAGCATTTT,CASSQVSGNQPQHF